This TCR beta chain was documented in a study of response to subunit inactivated influenza vaccine (dated by TCRdb to 2017 to 2018). Some background on the complete study: To follow how T cells responded to a trivalent subunit inactivated influenza vaccine, the researchers relied on deep quantitative profiling of the T cell receptor repertoire. General findings and caveats noted by the study authors: It was suggested by the authors that each seasonal influenza vaccination may recruit only a limited number of new T cells.

Reading the germline V gene gives CDR1 ENHRY and CDR2 SYGVKD. Counted from cysteine to phenylalanine, this CDR3 has 13 amino acids. Only CDR3 DNA is held: 39 bases, read in frame from base 1. At the junction V is shortened by 9 bases and J by 1 base; bases outside the gene matches: 3. This clonotype was seen only a few times. Its cognate antigen has yet to be identified. No much larger clone is present one base from it, and per-base qualities are unavailable. Library creation used RT-PCR. Data came from an Illumina HiSeq 2500. TCRdb trimmed public reads at Q25 via fastp, called clones via MiXCR and kept in-frame beta chains. Each entry merges the rows of one CDR3 protein and shows their most common DNA and genes. The sample profile shows some 160,000 distinct CDR3 sequences; 11% of them were found once. 9.5% to 15% of the sample belongs to the ten largest clones. The sample's time point, from its label and the paper: around 42 days after influenza vaccine administration.

The source material was non-naive T cells sorted from PBMCs, sampled roughly 47 days after vaccination. This specimen's cell subset or site label, interpreted: memory T cell fraction. The origin of this receptor is a man aged 50 or older who received an inactivated influenza vaccine. Donor details come from another sample of the same person, matched by shared clones. The chain joins TRBV10-3 to TRBJ1-1; 9 central nucleotides agree with TRBD1. The bases read TGTGCCATACAGGGGGCAGGGAACACTGAAGCTTTCTTT. It specifies CAIQGAGNTEAFF.